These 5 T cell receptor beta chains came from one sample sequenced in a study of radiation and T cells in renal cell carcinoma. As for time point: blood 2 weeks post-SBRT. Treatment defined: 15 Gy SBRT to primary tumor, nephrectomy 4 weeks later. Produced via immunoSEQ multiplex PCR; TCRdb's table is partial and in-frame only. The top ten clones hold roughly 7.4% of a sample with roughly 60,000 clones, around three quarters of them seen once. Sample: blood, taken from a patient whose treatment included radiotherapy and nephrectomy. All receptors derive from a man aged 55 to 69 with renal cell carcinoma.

CDR3 in amino acids: CASSQEEAREIDTQYF. CDR3 nucleotide sequence: TGCGCCAGCAGCCAAGAGGAAGCGCGGGAGATAGATACGCAGTATTTT. The chain employs TRBV4-1 and TRBJ2-3, with 7 nucleotides matching TRBD2. The length of the CDR3 is 16 residues. Germline assignment: CDR1 MGHRA and CDR2 YSYEKL. With 0 bases clipped from V and 5 bases from J, the junction kept 8 bases outside the gene matches.

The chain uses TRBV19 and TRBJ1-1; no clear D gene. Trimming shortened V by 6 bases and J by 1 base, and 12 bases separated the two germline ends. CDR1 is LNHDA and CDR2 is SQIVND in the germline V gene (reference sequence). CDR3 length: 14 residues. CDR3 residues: CASRMWRENTEAFF. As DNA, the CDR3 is TGTGCCAGTAGGATGTGGAGGGAGAACACTGAAGCTTTCTTT. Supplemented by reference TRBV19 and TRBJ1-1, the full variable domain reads DGGITQSPKYLFRKEGQNVTLSCEQNLNHDAMYWYRQDPGQGLRLIYYSQIVNDFQKGDIAEGYSVSREKKESFPLTVTSAQKNPTAFYLCASRMWRENTEAFFGQGTRLTVV.

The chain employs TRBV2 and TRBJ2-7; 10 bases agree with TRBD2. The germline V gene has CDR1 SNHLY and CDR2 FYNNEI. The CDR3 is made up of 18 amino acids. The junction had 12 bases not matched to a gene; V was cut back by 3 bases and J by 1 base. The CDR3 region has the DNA TGTGCCAGCAGTGATCTGGATTGGCTAGCGGGAGTATCCTACGAGCAGTACGTC. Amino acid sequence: CASSDLDWLAGVSYEQYV.

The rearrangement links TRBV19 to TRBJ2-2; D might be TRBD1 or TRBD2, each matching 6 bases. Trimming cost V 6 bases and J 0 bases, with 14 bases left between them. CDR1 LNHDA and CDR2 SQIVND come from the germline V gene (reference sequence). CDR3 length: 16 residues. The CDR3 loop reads CASRPQGTSNTGELFF. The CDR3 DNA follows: TGTGCCAGTAGACCCCAGGGGACTTCGAACACCGGGGAGCTGTTTTTT.

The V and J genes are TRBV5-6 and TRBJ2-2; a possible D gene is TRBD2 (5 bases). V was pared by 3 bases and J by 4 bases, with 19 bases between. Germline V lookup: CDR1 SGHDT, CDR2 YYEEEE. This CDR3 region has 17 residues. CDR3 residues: CASSYGLTEVSTGELFF. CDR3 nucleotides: TGTGCCAGCAGCTATGGCCTCACGGAGGTGAGCACCGGGGAGCTGTTTTTT.